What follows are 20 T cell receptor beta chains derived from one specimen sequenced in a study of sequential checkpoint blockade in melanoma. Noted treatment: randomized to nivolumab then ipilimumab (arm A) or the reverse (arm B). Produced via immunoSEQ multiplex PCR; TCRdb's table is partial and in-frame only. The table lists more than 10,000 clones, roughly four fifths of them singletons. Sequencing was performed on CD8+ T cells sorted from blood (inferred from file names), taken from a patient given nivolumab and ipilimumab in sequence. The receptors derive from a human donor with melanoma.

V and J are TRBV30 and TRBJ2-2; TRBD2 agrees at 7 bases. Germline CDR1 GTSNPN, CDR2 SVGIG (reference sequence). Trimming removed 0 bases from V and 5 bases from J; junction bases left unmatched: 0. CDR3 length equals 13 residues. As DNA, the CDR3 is TGTGCCTGGAGTGTGGGAGGGACCGGGGAGCTGTTTTTT. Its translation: CAWSVGGTGELFF.

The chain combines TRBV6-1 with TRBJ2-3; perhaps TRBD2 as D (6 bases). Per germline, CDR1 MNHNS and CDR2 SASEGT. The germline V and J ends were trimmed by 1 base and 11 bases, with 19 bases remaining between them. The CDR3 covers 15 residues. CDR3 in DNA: TGTGCCAGCAGTGAAGACCGACTAGAAGGGGTCAGGCAGTATTTT. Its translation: CASSEDRLEGVRQYF.

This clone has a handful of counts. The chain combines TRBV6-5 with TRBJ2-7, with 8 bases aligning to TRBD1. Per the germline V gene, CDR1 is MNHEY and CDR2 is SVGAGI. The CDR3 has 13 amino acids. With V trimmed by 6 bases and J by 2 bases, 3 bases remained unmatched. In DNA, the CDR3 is TGTGCCAGCAGGGACAGGGCGCCCTACGAGCAGTACTTC. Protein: CASRDRAPYEQYF.

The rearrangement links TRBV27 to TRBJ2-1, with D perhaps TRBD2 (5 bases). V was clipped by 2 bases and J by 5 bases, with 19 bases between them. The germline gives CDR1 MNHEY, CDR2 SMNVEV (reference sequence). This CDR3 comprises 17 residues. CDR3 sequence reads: CASSLRASPIDDNEQFF. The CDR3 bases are TGTGCCAGCAGTTTAAGGGCTAGCCCAATTGACGACAATGAGCAGTTCTTC.

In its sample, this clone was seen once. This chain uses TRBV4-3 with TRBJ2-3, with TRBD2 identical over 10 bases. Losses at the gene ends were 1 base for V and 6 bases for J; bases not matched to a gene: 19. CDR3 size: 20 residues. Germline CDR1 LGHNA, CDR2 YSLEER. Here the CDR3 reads CASSQGTAGAGGPGGDTQYF. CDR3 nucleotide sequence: TGCGCCAGCAGCCAAGGAACCGCGGGAGCGGGAGGGCCGGGGGGGGATACGCAGTATTTT.

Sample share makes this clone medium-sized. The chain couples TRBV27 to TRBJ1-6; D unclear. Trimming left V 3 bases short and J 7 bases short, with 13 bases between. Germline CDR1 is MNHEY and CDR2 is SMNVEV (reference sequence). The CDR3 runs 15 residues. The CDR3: CASSLGPGYNSPLHF. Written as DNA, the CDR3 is TGTGCCAGCAGTTTGGGTCCGGGGTACAATTCACCCCTCCACTTT.

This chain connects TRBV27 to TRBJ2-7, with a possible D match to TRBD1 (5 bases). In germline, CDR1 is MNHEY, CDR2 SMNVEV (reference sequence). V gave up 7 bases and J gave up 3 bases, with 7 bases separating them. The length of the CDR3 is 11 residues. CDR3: CASKQGYEQYF. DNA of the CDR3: TGTGCCAGCAAGCAGGGCTACGAGCAGTACTTC.

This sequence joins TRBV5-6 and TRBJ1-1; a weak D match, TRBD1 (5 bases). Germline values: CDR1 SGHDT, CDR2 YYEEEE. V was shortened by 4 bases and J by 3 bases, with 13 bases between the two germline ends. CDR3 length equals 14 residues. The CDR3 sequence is CASSRGGGHTEAFF. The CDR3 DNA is TGTGCCAGCAGCCGGGGCGGGGGTCACACTGAAGCTTTCTTT. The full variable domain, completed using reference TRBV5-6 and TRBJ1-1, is DAGVTQSPTHLIKTRGQQVTLRCSPKSGHDTVSWYQQALGQGPQFIFQYYEEEERQRGNFPDRFSGHQFPNYSSELNVNALLLGDSALYLCASSRGGGHTEAFFGQGTRLTVV.

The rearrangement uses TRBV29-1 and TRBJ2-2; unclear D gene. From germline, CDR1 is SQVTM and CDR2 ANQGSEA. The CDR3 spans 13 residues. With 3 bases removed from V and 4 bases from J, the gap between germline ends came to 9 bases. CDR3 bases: TGCAGCGTTGACGCTAGAAGCACCGGGGAGCTGTTTTTT. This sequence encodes CSVDARSTGELFF.

The chain's CDR3 is CASSQEPTVHYEQYF. The CDR3 DNA reads TGCGCCAGCAGCCAAGAACCCACGGTCCACTACGAGCAGTACTTC. The chain recombines TRBV4-1 with TRBJ2-5; unclear D gene. The DNA end is more similar to TRBJ2-7, so the J call may be wrong. This CDR3 is built from 15 residues. Germline V gene sequence: CDR1 MGHRA, CDR2 YSYEKL.

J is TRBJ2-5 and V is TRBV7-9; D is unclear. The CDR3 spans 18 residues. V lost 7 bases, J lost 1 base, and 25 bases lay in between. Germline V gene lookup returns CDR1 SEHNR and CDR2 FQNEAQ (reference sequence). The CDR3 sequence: CASILSERFSLPQETQYF. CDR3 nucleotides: TGTGCCAGCATCCTTAGTGAGCGCTTTTCACTACCCCAAGAGACCCAGTACTTC.

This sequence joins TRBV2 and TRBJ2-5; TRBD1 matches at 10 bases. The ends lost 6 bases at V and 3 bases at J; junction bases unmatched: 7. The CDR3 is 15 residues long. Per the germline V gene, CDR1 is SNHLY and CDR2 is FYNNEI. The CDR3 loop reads CASSHGQGGEETQYF. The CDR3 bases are TGTGCCAGCAGCCACGGACAGGGGGGAGAAGAGACCCAGTACTTC.

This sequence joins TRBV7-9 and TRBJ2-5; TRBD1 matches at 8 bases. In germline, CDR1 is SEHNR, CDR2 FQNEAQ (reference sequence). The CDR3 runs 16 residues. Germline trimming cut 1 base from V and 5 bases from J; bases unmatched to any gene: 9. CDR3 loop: CASSLGWDRRGETQYF. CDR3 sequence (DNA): TGTGCCAGCAGCTTAGGTTGGGACAGGAGGGGGGAGACCCAGTACTTC.

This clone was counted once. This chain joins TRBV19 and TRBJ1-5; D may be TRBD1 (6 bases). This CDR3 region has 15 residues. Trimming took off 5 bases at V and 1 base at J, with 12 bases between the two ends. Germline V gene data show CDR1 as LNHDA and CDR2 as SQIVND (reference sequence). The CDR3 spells CASSEGGYSNQPQHF. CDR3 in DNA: TGTGCCAGTAGTGAAGGGGGTTACAGCAATCAGCCCCAGCATTTT.

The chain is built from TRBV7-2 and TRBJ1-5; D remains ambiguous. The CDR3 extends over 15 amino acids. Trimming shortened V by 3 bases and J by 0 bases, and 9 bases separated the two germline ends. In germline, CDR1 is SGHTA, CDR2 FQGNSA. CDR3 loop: CASSLAGYSNQPQHF. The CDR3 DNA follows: TGTGCCAGCAGCTTGGCAGGTTATAGCAATCAGCCCCAGCATTTT.

The CDR3 sequence: CATSPLRLAGILGQFF. The CDR3, as DNA: TGTGCCACCAGCCCTCTTCGGCTAGCGGGAATTTTAGGGCAGTTCTTC. V is TRBV15 and J is TRBJ2-1; 9 nucleotides agree with TRBD2. V shed 5 bases, J shed 12 bases, and the junction held 17 bases outside the gene matches. The CDR3 consists of 16 residues. Germline V gene data show CDR1 as LNHNV and CDR2 as YYDKDF (reference sequence).

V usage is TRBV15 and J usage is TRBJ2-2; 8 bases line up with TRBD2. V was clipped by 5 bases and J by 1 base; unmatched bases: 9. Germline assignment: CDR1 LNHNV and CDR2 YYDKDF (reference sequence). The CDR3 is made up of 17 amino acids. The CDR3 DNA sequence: TGTGCCACCAGCGGGGTCCCCGCGGGGGGGAACACCGGGGAGCTGTTTTTT. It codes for CATSGVPAGGNTGELFF.

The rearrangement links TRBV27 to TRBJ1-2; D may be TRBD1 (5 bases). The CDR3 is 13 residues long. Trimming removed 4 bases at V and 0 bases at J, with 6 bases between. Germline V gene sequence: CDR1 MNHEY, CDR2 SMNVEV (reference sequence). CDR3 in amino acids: CASSWDSNYGYTF. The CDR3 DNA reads TGTGCCAGCAGTTGGGACTCTAACTATGGCTACACCTTC.

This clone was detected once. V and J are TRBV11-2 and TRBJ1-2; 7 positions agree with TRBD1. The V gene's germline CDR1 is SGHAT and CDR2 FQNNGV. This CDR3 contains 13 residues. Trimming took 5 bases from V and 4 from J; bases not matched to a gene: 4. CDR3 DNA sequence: TGTGCCAGCAGCGAGGGACAGAGCTATGGCTACACCTTC. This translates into CASSEGQSYGYTF.

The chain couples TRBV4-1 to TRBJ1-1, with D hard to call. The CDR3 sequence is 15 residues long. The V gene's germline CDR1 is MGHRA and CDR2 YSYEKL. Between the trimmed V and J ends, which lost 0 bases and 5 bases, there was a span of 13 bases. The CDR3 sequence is CASSQDFRVSTEAFF. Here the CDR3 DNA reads TGCGCCAGCAGCCAAGATTTTAGAGTTTCTACTGAAGCTTTCTTT.